The next 32 T cell receptor beta chains were all read from a single sample in a study of blood T cell repertoires in COVID-19. Profiling relied on immunoSEQ multiplex PCR, and the TCRdb table lists in-frame clones only, not all of them. The sample carries approximately 200,000 clones, 94% recorded once. Source material: peripheral blood. The receptors originated from a man aged 25 to 45 with COVID-19, enrolled during active disease.

This clone has only one observation. The CDR3 nucleotides read TGTGCCATCAGTGAGTTTGGACAGGGCGATGGCTACACCTTC. Its translation is CAISEFGQGDGYTF. The chain recombines TRBV10-3 with TRBJ1-2; TRBD1 agrees at 8 bases. The germline gives CDR1 ENHRY, CDR2 SYGVKD. With 1 base clipped from V and 6 bases from J, the junction kept 4 bases outside the gene matches. The CDR3 is made up of 14 amino acids.

The V call is TRBV10-3, the J call TRBJ1-6, with TRBD1 matching over 10 bases. This CDR3 is 14 amino acids long. The trim removed 4 bases at V and 9 bases at J, leaving 3 bases unmatched. CDR1 is ENHRY, CDR2 SYGVKD, per germline. In DNA, the CDR3 is TGTGCCATCAGTGGGGGGACAGGGGTTTCACCCCTCCACTTT. It codes for CAISGGTGVSPLHF.

This clone appeared a few times. V is TRBV18 and J is TRBJ2-1; 8 bases map to TRBD2. CDR3 size: 15 residues. The junction had 5 bases not matched to a gene; V was cut back by 0 bases and J by 7 bases. Germline CDR1 KGHSH, CDR2 LQKENI. CDR3 region: CASSPPGSSGNEQFF. The CDR3 DNA follows: TGTGCCAGCTCACCACCGGGGTCTAGCGGGAATGAGCAGTTCTTC.

J is TRBJ1-1 and V is TRBV5-5, with a weak D call TRBD1 (6 bases). This CDR3 region has 13 residues. CDR1 and CDR2 from the germline V gene are SGHKS and YYEKEE (reference sequence). V gave up 0 bases and J gave up 7 bases, with 10 bases separating them. The CDR3: CASSLGGLGEAFF. CDR3 coding DNA: TGTGCCAGCAGCTTGGGGGGGCTGGGTGAAGCTTTCTTT. Using reference TRBV5-5 and TRBJ1-1 for the parts outside the CDR3, the full variable domain is DAGVTQSPTHLIKTRGQQVTLRCSPISGHKSVSWYQQVLGQGPQFIFQYYEKEERGRGNFPDRFSARQFPNYSSELNVNALLLGDSALYLCASSLGGLGEAFFGQGTRLTVV.

V gene TRBV5-1 combines with J gene TRBJ2-7, with 11 bases identical to TRBD1. Germline lookup yields CDR1 SGHRS and CDR2 YFSETQ. This CDR3 has 13 residues. V trimming: 8 bases; J trimming: 5 bases; junction bases outside the gene matches: 6. The CDR3 is CASAGQGGDEQYF. CDR3 nucleotides: TGCGCCAGTGCGGGACAGGGGGGTGACGAGCAGTACTTC.

This chain connects TRBV25-1 to TRBJ1-1, with TRBD1 as a possible D gene (6 bases). The CDR3 is 14 residues long. CDR1 and CDR2 (germline): MGHDK, SYGVNS. The V end lost 3 bases, the J end lost 7 bases, and 15 bases lay between the germline ends. The CDR3 DNA sequence: TGTGCCAGCAGTGAGGCTTCGACAGGAGGTGAAGCTTTCTTT. Its protein is CASSEASTGGEAFF.

This clone was seen only once. The J gene is TRBJ1-2, the V gene TRBV6-1, with a possible D match to TRBD1 (6 bases). Germline V gene data show CDR1 as MNHNS and CDR2 as SASEGT. This CDR3 is 15 amino acids long. The V and J ends lost 1 base and 8 bases respectively, with 17 bases between them. The CDR3 reads CASSEVGTQGRGYTF. The CDR3 nucleotides are TGTGCCAGCAGTGAAGTTGGGACCCAGGGGAGAGGCTACACCTTC.

The J gene is TRBJ2-3, the V gene TRBV7-3; the match to TRBD2 covers 9 bases. The CDR3 sequence is 16 residues long. Unmatched junction bases numbered 7, after V lost 4 bases and J lost 2 bases. CDR1 SGHTA and CDR2 FQGTGA come from the germline V gene. CDR3 in amino acids: CASSSQASGDTDTQYF. CDR3 nucleotides: TGTGCCAGCAGCTCCCAGGCTAGCGGGGACACAGATACGCAGTATTTT.

The rearrangement joins TRBV7-2 to TRBJ1-2; possibly TRBD1 for D (6 bases). V was pared by 1 base and J by 2 bases, with 8 bases between. Germline V lookup: CDR1 SGHTA, CDR2 FQGNSA. The CDR3 totals 14 residues. CDR3: CASSLGTENYGYTF. CDR3 nucleotides: TGTGCCAGCAGCTTAGGGACAGAGAACTATGGCTACACCTTC.

The chain recombines TRBV5-1 with TRBJ1-6; TRBD1 matches 7 bases. Per germline, CDR1 SGHRS and CDR2 YFSETQ. The ends lost 5 bases at V and 8 bases at J; junction bases unmatched: 10. The CDR3 has 15 residues. The CDR3 DNA sequence: TGCGCCAGCAGATTTACCGGGACAGAGGATTCACCCCTCCACTTT. Its protein is CASRFTGTEDSPLHF.

CDR3 sequence (DNA): TGTGCCAGCAGCCTAGGACAAGCTGGAAACACCATATATTTT. Translating it yields CASSLGQAGNTIYF. This chain uses TRBV6-5 with TRBJ1-3; possibly TRBD1 for D (5 bases). There are 14 residues in the CDR3. Germline lookup yields CDR1 MNHEY and CDR2 SVGAGI. Deletions cut 6 bases from V and 2 bases from J, with 11 bases between.

This sequence joins TRBV6-5 and TRBJ2-7, with 8 positions matching TRBD2. The V gene end was trimmed by 6 bases and the J gene end by 2 bases; junction bases not matched to a gene: 9. This CDR3 spans 15 amino acids. The germline V gene has CDR1 MNHEY and CDR2 SVGAGI. CDR3 protein: CASSPGGGNPYEQYF. As DNA, the CDR3 is TGTGCCAGCAGCCCCGGGGGGGGCAACCCCTACGAGCAGTACTTC.

CDR3 sequence (DNA): TGTGCCAGTAGTATCTCACAGGGAAATCCTGAAGCTTTCTTT. As protein: CASSISQGNPEAFF. The V call is TRBV19, the J call TRBJ1-1; perhaps TRBD1 as D (6 bases). The CDR3 length is 14 residues. Germline CDR1 is LNHDA and CDR2 is SQIVND (reference sequence). The ends were cut back, 3 bases at V and 6 bases at J, with 14 bases in the middle.

The rearrangement uses TRBV5-6 and TRBJ2-1, with a weak D call TRBD1 (8 bases). CDR3 length equals 14 residues. Looked up from germline, CDR1 is SGHDT and CDR2 is YYEEEE. Trimming left V 3 bases short and J 8 bases short, with 15 bases between. The CDR3 DNA is TGTGCCAGCAGCTCCGGACAGGGAGGGCATGAGCAGTTCTTC. It yields the protein CASSSGQGGHEQFF.

This sequence joins TRBV19 and TRBJ1-1, with no clear D. The CDR3 extends over 12 amino acids. V lost 7 bases to trimming and J lost 1 base, with 7 bases between them. Germline V gene sequence: CDR1 LNHDA, CDR2 SQIVND (reference sequence). The CDR3 is CASKYRNTEAFF. The CDR3 nucleotides are TGTGCCAGTAAATACAGGAACACTGAAGCTTTCTTT.

The chain uses TRBV5-1 and TRBJ1-4, with a weak D call TRBD1 (5 bases). Deletions cut 6 bases from V and 6 bases from J, with 18 bases between. The CDR3 is 15 residues long. Germline loops: CDR1 SGHRS, CDR2 YFSETQ. CDR3 in amino acids: CASTQDGGRDEKLFF. CDR3 in DNA: TGCGCCAGCACACAAGACGGGGGACGGGATGAAAAACTGTTTTTT.

Only one count was recorded for this clone. This chain uses TRBV9 with TRBJ1-5, with D possibly TRBD1 on 6 matching bases. CDR1 is SGDLS and CDR2 is YYNGEE in the germline V gene. The CDR3 has 14 residues. V shed 2 bases and J shed 5 bases, with 11 bases lying between them. CDR3: CASSVDAGDQPQHF. CDR3 DNA sequence: TGTGCCAGCAGCGTTGACGCAGGGGATCAGCCCCAGCATTTT.

The genes are TRBV27 and TRBJ2-3; D may be TRBD1 (5 bases). Germline V lookup: CDR1 MNHEY, CDR2 SMNVEV (reference sequence). V shed 2 bases and J shed 2 bases, with 14 bases lying between them. The CDR3 extends over 16 amino acids. CDR3 bases: TGTGCCAGCAGTTTAGTCCTAGGGGCCCCCACAGATACGCAGTATTTT. It is translated as CASSLVLGAPTDTQYF.

The V gene is TRBV5-5, the J gene TRBJ1-2; D perhaps matches TRBD1 (6 bases). This CDR3 contains 13 residues. Germline values: CDR1 SGHKS, CDR2 YYEKEE (reference sequence). V was pared by 4 bases and J by 5 bases, with 12 bases between. In nucleotides, the CDR3 is TGTGCCAGCAGCCCCCCGAGGGGGTATGGCTACACCTTC. Amino acids: CASSPPRGYGYTF.

The genes are TRBV7-9 and TRBJ1-2; D call uncertain. Germline assignment: CDR1 SEHNR and CDR2 FQNEAQ (reference sequence). Trimming removed 1 base at V and 1 base at J, with 10 bases between. This CDR3 has 15 residues. CDR3 sequence (DNA): TGTGCCAGCAGCTTAGACGGGGTTATTAACTATGGCTACACCTTC. The encoded protein is CASSLDGVINYGYTF.

V and J are TRBV6-5 and TRBJ1-2; no definite D call. CDR1 and CDR2 (germline): MNHEY, SVGAGI. The CDR3 extends over 13 amino acids. The V and J ends lost 4 bases and 8 bases respectively, with 14 bases between them. The CDR3 reads CASSFRRVQGYTF. In DNA form, the CDR3 reads TGTGCCAGCAGTTTTAGGAGGGTTCAAGGCTACACCTTC.

This clone was picked up one time. V gene TRBV12-3 or TRBV12-4 combines with J gene TRBJ1-1; D is ambiguous. The ends were cut back, 6 bases at V and 1 base at J, with 9 bases in the middle. This CDR3 contains 13 residues. The CDR3 region is CASSPGSNTEAFF. The CDR3 DNA reads as TGTGCCAGCAGCCCAGGATCGAACACTGAAGCTTTCTTT.

This chain joins TRBV10-3 and TRBJ1-6; 8 positions match TRBD1. Germline V lookup: CDR1 ENHRY, CDR2 SYGVKD. The CDR3 loop spans 13 amino acids. The J segment lost 9 bases and the V segment lost 10 bases, leaving 8 bases of the junction unmatched. This CDR3 is CATRDRTISPLHF. CDR3 DNA: TGTGCCACCCGGGACAGGACTATTTCACCCCTCCACTTT.

The V gene is TRBV4-1, the J gene TRBJ2-1, with D tentatively TRBD1 (5 bases). The CDR3 spans 19 residues. Germline lookup yields CDR1 MGHRA and CDR2 YSYEKL. With 0 bases removed from V and 8 bases from J, the gap between germline ends came to 26 bases. The CDR3 bases are TGCGCCAGCAGCCAAGAGCCACAGGATTACCAGTTAGCCTTCGATGAGCAGTTCTTC. Its protein is CASSQEPQDYQLAFDEQFF.

This clone has only one observation. Other DNA sequences in the sample encode the same CDR3. CDR3 DNA sequence: TGTGCCAGCAGTGAAGGGACAGGGGGCACTGAAGCTTTCTTT. It translates to CASSEGTGGTEAFF. V usage is TRBV6-1 and J usage is TRBJ1-1; 10 bases match TRBD1. CDR1 and CDR2 from the germline V gene are MNHNS and SASEGT. CDR3 size: 14 residues. Trimming removed 1 base from V and 4 bases from J; junction bases left unmatched: 0.

The chain uses TRBV19 and TRBJ1-1; D gene uncertain. The CDR3 runs 12 residues. Trimming stripped 5 bases from V and 1 base from J, with 5 bases between. Germline-derived CDR1 and CDR2 are LNHDA and SQIVND (reference sequence). Written as DNA, the CDR3 is TGTGCCAGTAGTTTCGGGAACACTGAAGCTTTCTTT. Translation: CASSFGNTEAFF.

V and J are TRBV30 and TRBJ2-4; 8 bases map to TRBD2. CDR3 size: 14 residues. Germline V gene data show CDR1 as GTSNPN and CDR2 as SVGIG (reference sequence). The V gene end was trimmed by 5 bases and the J gene end by 4 bases; junction bases not matched to a gene: 7. CDR3 nucleotides: TGTGCCTGGGCCTACGGGGGGGGAAAAAACATTCAGTACTTC. Its translation is CAWAYGGGKNIQYF.

For the CDR3, the DNA is TGTGCCAGCAGCTTAGCGGGGCATCGAACGGCTGGCTACACCTTC. It yields the protein CASSLAGHRTAGYTF. The chain couples TRBV7-9 to TRBJ1-2; D is perhaps TRBD1 (5 bases). The length of the CDR3 is 15 residues. The V gene's germline CDR1 is SEHNR and CDR2 FQNEAQ (reference sequence). Trimming cost V 0 bases and J 7 bases, with 15 bases left between them. Drawing the rest from reference TRBV7-9 and TRBJ1-2, the complete variable domain is DTGVSQNPRHKITKRGQNVTFRCDPISEHNRLYWYRQTLGQGPEFLTYFQNEAQLEKSRLLSDRFSAERPKGSFSTLEIQRTEQGDSAMYLCASSLAGHRTAGYTFGSGTRLTVV.

This chain links TRBV10-3 with TRBJ2-7; 9 nucleotides align to TRBD2. V lost 3 bases, J lost 1 base, and 4 bases stayed unmatched. This CDR3 is built from 15 residues. CDR1 is ENHRY, CDR2 SYGVKD, per germline. The CDR3 nucleotides read TGTGCCATCAGTGACTCGGCGGGGGGGTCCTACGAGCAGTACTTC. Protein: CAISDSAGGSYEQYF.

J is TRBJ1-4 and V is TRBV2; possibly TRBD1 for D (5 bases). V was clipped by 5 bases and J by 0 bases, with 13 bases between them. Germline CDR1 SNHLY, CDR2 FYNNEI. The CDR3 loop spans 16 amino acids. The CDR3 loop reads CASSPRTGATNEKLFF. CDR3 nucleotide sequence: TGTGCCAGCAGTCCCCGGACGGGGGCAACTAATGAAAAACTGTTTTTT.

This chain links TRBV19 with TRBJ1-3, with 7 bases that match TRBD1. CDR1 and CDR2 (germline): LNHDA, SQIVND (reference sequence). The CDR3 contains 15 residues. V lost 10 bases and J lost 0; bases outside the gene matches: 9. The DNA for the CDR3 is TGTGCCAACCCAACTGGGGACAGCTCTGGAAACACCATATATTTT. This codes for CANPTGDSSGNTIYF.

This chain uses TRBV19 with TRBJ1-4; the D is unclear. Trimming took 5 bases from V and 7 from J, leaving 11 bases between them. The CDR3 length is 13 residues. Germline-derived CDR1 and CDR2 are LNHDA and SQIVND (reference sequence). The CDR3 region has the DNA TGTGCCAGTAGTGAGGCAAGACGTGAAAAACTGTTTTTT. It encodes CASSEARREKLFF.